This T cell receptor (beta chain) was captured by sequencing in a study of pediatric ulcerative colitis. General study points: Total lymphocyte DNA, not sorted subsets, was the template.

A single count supports this clone. As yet, its antigen is unknown. Profiling relied on immunoSEQ multiplex PCR, and the TCRdb table lists in-frame clones only, not all of them. In the table there are approximately 30,000 clones, roughly four fifths of which are singletons. The sample comprised blood. This clonotype was sampled from a boy aged 5-17 years with severe ulcerative colitis.

The CDR3 nucleotides read TGCGCCAGCAGCTTATCAGGCCTTGAGCAGTACTTC. Translation: CASSLSGLEQYF. The rearrangement links TRBV5-1 to TRBJ2-5; D not resolved. Trimming cost V 2 bases and J 11 bases, with 13 bases left between them. Per germline, CDR1 SGHRS and CDR2 YFSETQ. The CDR3 loop spans 12 amino acids. Using reference TRBV5-1 and TRBJ2-5 for the parts outside the CDR3, the full variable domain is KAGVTQTPRYLIKTRGQQVTLSCSPISGHRSVSWYQQTPGQGLQFLFEYFSETQRNKGNFPGRFSGRQFSNSRSEMNVSTLELGDSALYLCASSLSGLEQYFGPGTRLLVL.